What follows describes a single T cell receptor beta chain. Its antigen is unknown. The authors built TCR beta libraries using iRepertoire HTBI primers and Arm-PCR of CDR3 regions. In the original processing: Identified segments across samples numbered roughly 60 TRBV and about 13 TRBJ. TCRdb processed the multiplex PCR reads anew with MiXCR; each CDR3 protein has one entry. The V and J calls, along with clone size, are taken from TCRdb and not from the paper's own processing. The sample carries over 300,000 distinct CDR3 sequences, less than 20% recorded once. The source of the sample is a study of regulatory T cells in long-lasting Graves disease. Findings of the study overall: There were preferences for TRBV28, TRBJ1-2 and TRBJ2-5 in persistent disease. New patients shared about a thousand public clonotypes, fewer than the roughly 2,600 shared by persistent patients.

The CDR3 is 17 residues long. V was cut by 0 bases and J by 8 bases, with 19 bases left in between. Germline CDR1 reads LGHDT; CDR2 reads YNNKEL (reference sequence). This sample's time point: newly diagnosed GD, antithyroid drugs for less than 3 months. PBMC-extracted RNA yielded the TCR library. This clonotype originated in a female donor with Graves disease. The rearrangement links TRBV3-1 to TRBJ1-4, with D perhaps matching TRBD1 (6 bases). Material: peripheral blood mononuclear cells (PBMCs), obtained at new diagnosis, from a patient treated with antithyroid drugs. The CDR3 region has the DNA TGTGCCAGCAGCCAAGATCTCCCTGGGGGGGGGCCCGAAAAACTGTTTTTT. It specifies CASSQDLPGGGPEKLFF.